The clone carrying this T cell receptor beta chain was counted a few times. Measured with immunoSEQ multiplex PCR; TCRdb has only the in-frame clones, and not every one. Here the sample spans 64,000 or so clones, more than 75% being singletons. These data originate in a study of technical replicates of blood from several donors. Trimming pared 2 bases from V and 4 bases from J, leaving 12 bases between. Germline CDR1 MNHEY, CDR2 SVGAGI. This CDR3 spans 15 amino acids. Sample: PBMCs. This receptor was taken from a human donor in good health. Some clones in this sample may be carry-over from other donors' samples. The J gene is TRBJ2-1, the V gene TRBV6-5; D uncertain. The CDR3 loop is CASSYASGSYNEQFF. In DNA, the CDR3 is TGTGCCAGCAGTTACGCATCAGGCAGTTACAATGAGCAGTTCTTC.